This T cell receptor beta chain derives from a study of Graves' ophthalmopathy and Graves' hyperthyroidism. For the study at large: Ahead of any treatment, peripheral blood was obtained at the initial diagnosis. General study results and limits: Among thyroid clonotypes expanded above 0.001 frequency, most also appeared in blood.

Turning to this clonotype: Its antigen remains unidentified.

Hyperthyroidism showing no ophthalmopathy within 18 months of follow-up was stable. Patients in the hyperthyroidism group, adults aged 18 to 65, were newly diagnosed, under 2 months' duration. CDR3 length equals 16 residues. Per germline, CDR1 SGHRS and CDR2 YFSETQ. Trimming left V 1 base short and J 1 base short, with 15 bases between. Amplification targeted the TCR beta CDR3 regions, with RNA transcripts as the source material. HTBI primers were used in a first-round RT-PCR, which preceded a second-round multiplex PCR. TCRdb re-analysed the multiplex PCR reads in MiXCR, keeping a single row per CDR3 protein. The sample has around 400,000 distinct CDR3 sequences; under 25% are singletons.

The rearrangement links TRBV5-1 to TRBJ2-7; D gene uncertain. The clonotype originates from a woman under 30 with stable Graves' hyperthyroidism. The sequencing input was peripheral blood. The CDR3 sequence: CASSLSFGSVSYEQYF. CDR3 sequence (DNA): TGCGCCAGCAGCTTGAGTTTTGGGTCGGTATCCTACGAGCAGTACTTC.